Relative to its sample, the clone carrying this T cell receptor beta chain is medium-sized. Its antigen is as yet unknown. Once obtained from cultured CD4+ T cells, the DNA was sequenced using the Oncomine TCR Beta short-read assay. Via MiXCR, TCRdb re-called the PCR reads, giving one row per CDR3 protein. The sample contains approximately 9,000 distinct CDR3 sequences, 55% of which appear only once. Trimming removed 2 bases from V and 6 bases from J, with 5 bases in between. This CDR3 spans 12 amino acids. Germline CDR1 SGHTA, CDR2 FQGNSA. This sample was taken from a study of vaccination and CD4 T cells after COVID-19. Overall study: The authors used overlapping spike peptides from SARS-CoV-2, HCoV-NL63, HCoV-OC43 and HCoV-229E to stimulate cells.

The treatment was: approximately nine-day PBMC culture with coronavirus spike peptide pools or control peptides (ViraFEST assay). This receptor was obtained from a human donor who had recovered from COVID-19. The gene calls are TRBV7-2 and TRBJ2-1; no definite D call. Sample: CD4+ T cells from blood, cultured in vitro. Here the CDR3 reads CASSLLRNEQFF. The CDR3 DNA follows: TGTGCCAGCAGCTTACTTCGCAATGAGCAGTTCTTC.